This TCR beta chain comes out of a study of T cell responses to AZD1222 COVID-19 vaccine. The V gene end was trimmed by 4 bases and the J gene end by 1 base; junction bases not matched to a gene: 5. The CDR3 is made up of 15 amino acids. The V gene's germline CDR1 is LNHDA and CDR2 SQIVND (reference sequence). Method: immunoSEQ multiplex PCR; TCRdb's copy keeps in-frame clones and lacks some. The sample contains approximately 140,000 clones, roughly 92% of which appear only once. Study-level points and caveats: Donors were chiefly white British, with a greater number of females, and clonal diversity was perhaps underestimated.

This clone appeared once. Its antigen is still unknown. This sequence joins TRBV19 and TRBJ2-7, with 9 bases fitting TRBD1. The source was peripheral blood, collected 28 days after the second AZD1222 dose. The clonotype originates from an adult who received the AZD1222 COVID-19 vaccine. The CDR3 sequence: CASSTGTGWSYEQYF. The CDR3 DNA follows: TGTGCCAGTAGTACCGGGACAGGGTGGTCCTACGAGCAGTACTTC.